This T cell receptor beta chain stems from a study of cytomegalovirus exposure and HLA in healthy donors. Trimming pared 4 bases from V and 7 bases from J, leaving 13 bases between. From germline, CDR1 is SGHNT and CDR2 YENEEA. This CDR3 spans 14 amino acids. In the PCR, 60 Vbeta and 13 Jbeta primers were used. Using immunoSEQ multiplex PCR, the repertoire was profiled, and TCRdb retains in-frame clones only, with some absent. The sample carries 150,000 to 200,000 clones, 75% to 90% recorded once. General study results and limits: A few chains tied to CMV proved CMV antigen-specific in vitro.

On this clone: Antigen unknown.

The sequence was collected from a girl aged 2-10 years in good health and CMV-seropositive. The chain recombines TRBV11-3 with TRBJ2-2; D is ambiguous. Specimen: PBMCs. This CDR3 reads CASSYHGDLGELFF. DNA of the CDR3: TGTGCCAGCAGCTATCACGGAGATCTCGGGGAGCTGTTTTTT. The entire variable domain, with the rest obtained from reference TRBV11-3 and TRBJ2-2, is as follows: EAGVVQSPRYKIIEKKQPVAFWCNPISGHNTLYWYLQNLGQGPELLIRYENEEAVDDSQLPKDRFSAERLKGVDSTLKIQPAELGDSAVYLCASSYHGDLGELFFGEGSRLTVL.